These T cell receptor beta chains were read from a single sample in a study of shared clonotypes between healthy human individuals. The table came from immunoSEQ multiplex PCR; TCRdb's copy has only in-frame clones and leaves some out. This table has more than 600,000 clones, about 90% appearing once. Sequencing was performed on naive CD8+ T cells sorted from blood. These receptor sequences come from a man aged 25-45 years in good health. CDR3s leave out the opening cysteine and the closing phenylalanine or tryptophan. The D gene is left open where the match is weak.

ASSLSTGQGYT,TRBV27,TRBJ1-2,NA
ASSSTGSSGNTIY,TRBV7-9,TRBJ1-3,NA
ASSPDRTMNTEAF,TRBV4-3,TRBJ1-1,TRBD1
ASSQVLALYEQY,TRBV4-1,TRBJ2-7,NA
ASSEDLTVYNEQF,TRBV6-1,TRBJ2-1,NA
ASSLDPGSYEQY,TRBV5-1,TRBJ2-7,NA
ASSSLAGAYNEQF,TRBV6-6,TRBJ2-1,TRBD2
ASSPGLAGPYEQY,TRBV10-2,TRBJ2-7,TRBD2
ASILTGESDEQY,TRBV5-8,TRBJ2-7,TRBD1
ASSLGGSLPLEQY,TRBV13,TRBJ2-7,NA
ASRPYGTANTEAF,TRBV6-1,TRBJ1-1,NA
ASSPSPPSNQPQH,TRBV6-5,TRBJ1-5,NA
ASGSGGGPYNEQF,TRBV7-9,TRBJ2-1,TRBD2
ASSPEPTGLGYT,TRBV4-1,TRBJ1-2,TRBD1
ASSLFRTGPYEQY,TRBV28,TRBJ2-7,TRBD1
ASSPFLDYVDGTAQH,TRBV4-1,TRBJ1-5,TRBD1
AISGGEAETQY,TRBV10-3,TRBJ2-5,NA
ASSLEAAGHNEQF,TRBV5-1,TRBJ2-1,NA
ASSFGLASNTGELF,TRBV4-3,TRBJ2-2,TRBD2
ASSPRGLADYNEQF,TRBV2,TRBJ2-1,TRBD2
ASSVMRLGEQF,TRBV9,TRBJ2-1,NA
ASSEGTSGIYNEQF,TRBV9,TRBJ2-1,TRBD2
ASSFSSNQPQH,TRBV27,TRBJ1-5,NA
ASTGTGFQPQH,TRBV2,TRBJ1-5,TRBD1
ASSIAGVQQF,TRBV19,TRBJ2-1,NA
AWSGGDEQF,TRBV30,TRBJ2-1,NA
ASSGYTLAKNIQY,TRBV6-1,TRBJ2-4,NA
ASSPPTAYEQY,TRBV18,TRBJ2-7,NA
ASSLVQGTEAF,TRBV4-3,TRBJ1-1,NA
ASSLVVTGVFAGELF,TRBV5-6,TRBJ2-2,TRBD1
ASSLGQPRDEAF,TRBV13,TRBJ1-1,NA
ASSQSWDPTYEQY,TRBV13,TRBJ2-7,NA
ASSPSFQTFSSYEQY,TRBV9,TRBJ2-7,NA
ASSTGIGTYEQY,TRBV27,TRBJ2-7,NA
ASSFRQGRNEKLF,TRBV11-2,TRBJ1-4,TRBD1
ASSYSRDRIYEQY,TRBV6-6,TRBJ2-7,TRBD1
ASRTSGSRTETQY,TRBV7-9,TRBJ2-5,TRBD2
ASTSGQGTEQY,TRBV27,TRBJ2-7,TRBD1
ASSFNGPNYGYT,TRBV5-1,TRBJ1-2,NA
ASSQGEGTTDTQY,TRBV4-1,TRBJ2-3,TRBD2
ASSESRTGQETQY,TRBV10-2,TRBJ2-5,NA
ASSQGGSSSDTQY,TRBV4-3,TRBJ2-3,TRBD2
ASSDTNTGELF,TRBV6-4,TRBJ2-2,NA
ASSLMANTYEQY,TRBV28,TRBJ2-7,NA
ASSPRTGPGTQY,TRBV6-5,TRBJ2-5,TRBD1